One sample yielded the 9 T cell receptor beta chains listed below, sequenced in a study of T cells in Graves' hyperthyroidism and ophthalmopathy. Amplified TCR beta CDR3 regions derived from RNA transcripts. HTBI primers were employed in a first-round RT-PCR of the TCR CDR3. A single record per CDR3 protein comes from TCRdb applying MiXCR to the multiplex PCR reads. There are about 840,000 distinct CDR3 sequences in the sample; around 38% occur only once, and approximately 8.7% lies in the top ten. Sequencing input: blood. Receptor source: a man aged 18 to 30 with Graves' hyperthyroidism.

The count of this clonotype is one. V and J are TRBV29-1 and TRBJ2-7, with D perhaps matching TRBD2 (6 bases). The germline V gene has CDR1 SQVTM and CDR2 ANQGSEA. The CDR3 spans 10 residues. The V end lost 8 bases, the J end lost 4 bases, and 9 bases lay between the germline ends. The DNA of the CDR3 is TGCAGCTGGGGGGAGTACGAGCAGTACTTC. As protein: CSWGEYEQYF.

The genes are TRBV12-3 or TRBV12-4 and TRBJ1-4; 10 positions match TRBD1. The CDR3 has 15 amino acids. V shed 5 bases and J 8 bases; nucleotides not matched to a gene: 8. The CDR3 bases are TGTGCCAGCAGTACCGGACAGGGGGGAATCGAAAAACTGTTTTTT. Its translation: CASSTGQGGIEKLFF.

Comment on this clonotype: One end of the junction varies from germline; a read error may be responsible. The gene calls are TRBV5-1 and TRBJ1-2, with D perhaps matching TRBD1 (5 bases). The CDR3 is 13 residues long. Germline lookup yields CDR1 SGHRS and CDR2 YFSETQ. CDR3: CASSGGTNYGCTF. Here the CDR3 DNA reads TGCGCCAGCAGCGGGGGGACTAACTATGGCTGCACCTTC.

This clonotype was seen at least ten times. The gene calls are TRBV7-6 and TRBJ2-7, with D uncertain. The germline gives CDR1 SGHVS, CDR2 FNYEAQ. CDR3 length: 12 residues. Trimming cost V 4 bases and J 3 bases, with 7 bases left between them. In DNA form, the CDR3 reads TGTGCCAGCAGCTCGGGCAACTACGAGCAGTACTTC. Its protein is CASSSGNYEQYF.

The V call is TRBV7-9, the J call TRBJ2-7; possible D gene TRBD2, 6 bases. The germline V gene encodes CDR1 SEHNR and CDR2 FQNEAQ (reference sequence). The CDR3 is made up of 15 amino acids. V lost 8 bases and J lost 2, with 19 bases in between. The CDR3 sequence: CASATGDLSPYEQYF. In DNA, the CDR3 is TGTGCCAGCGCCACGGGAGACCTTTCACCCTACGAGCAGTACTTC.

This chain connects TRBV24-1 to TRBJ2-3; 10 bases are shared with TRBD1. Germline CDR1 KGHDR, CDR2 SFDVKD. The CDR3 contains 15 residues. V lost 3 bases to trimming and J lost 4 bases; unmatched junction nucleotides: 3. CDR3 protein: CATSDGQGVADTQYF. CDR3 coding DNA: TGTGCCACCAGTGATGGACAGGGGGTCGCAGATACGCAGTATTTT.

This clonotype was detected a few times. A read error may explain this, as a much larger clone is one base away. The rearrangement links TRBV7-2 to TRBJ2-2, with 8 bases lining up with TRBD2. J lost 0 bases, V lost 5 bases, and 2 bases had no gene match. The CDR3 is 15 amino acids. Germline V lookup: CDR1 SGHTA, CDR2 FQGNSA. CDR3 amino acids: CASSPGLANTGELFF. The CDR3 nucleotides are TGTGCCAGCAGCCCGGGACTAGCGAACACCGGGGAGCTGTTTTTT.

V gene TRBV12-3 or TRBV12-4 combines with J gene TRBJ1-6; D is perhaps TRBD1 (5 bases). Trimming pared 6 bases from V and 7 bases from J, leaving 22 bases between. There are 17 residues in the CDR3. CDR3 DNA: TGTGCCAGCAGGTCCCGTACGACAAGGGGCGCGAATTCACCCCTCCACTTT. Translated, it gives CASRSRTTRGANSPLHF.

This clonotype has only a few counts. The chain has TRBV20-1 and TRBJ2-7, with 12 positions matching TRBD2. The CDR3 is 17 residues long. Germline-derived CDR1 and CDR2 are DFQATT and SNEGSKA (reference sequence). V was pared by 6 bases and J by 3 bases, with 15 bases of the junction left unmatched. CDR3 coding DNA: TGCAGTGCGAAACTAGCGGGAGGCCGCTCAGGCCGCTACGAGCAGTACTTC. This codes for CSAKLAGGRSGRYEQYF.